This entry describes one T cell receptor beta chain. What it recognizes is unknown. The CDR3 sequence is 15 residues long. The V end lost 0 bases, the J end lost 10 bases, and 16 bases lay between the germline ends. Germline V gene data show CDR1 as SGDLS and CDR2 as YYNGEE. The PCR made use of 60 Vbeta and 13 Jbeta primers. Using immunoSEQ multiplex PCR, the repertoire was profiled, and TCRdb retains in-frame clones only, with some absent. The data contain over 95,000 clones, roughly 79% of them singletons. The data were obtained in a study of cytomegalovirus exposure and HLA in healthy donors. General study points: After further analysis at a later stage, 16,951 TCR beta sequences were associated with HLA alleles at 0.05 false discovery rate.

This chain uses TRBV9 with TRBJ1-4; D is ambiguous. This clonotype originated in a man between 35 and 55 years old in good health and CMV-seronegative. Sequences were obtained from PBMCs. The CDR3 is CASSVDGSRTGKLFF. The CDR3 region has the DNA TGTGCCAGCAGCGTAGATGGCTCCAGGACTGGAAAACTGTTTTTT. The full variable domain, completed using reference TRBV9 and TRBJ1-4, is DSGVTQTPKHLITATGQRVTLRCSPRSGDLSVYWYQQSLDQGLQFLIQYYNGEERAKGNILERFSAQQFPDLHSELNLSSLELGDSALYFCASSVDGSRTGKLFFGSGTQLSVL.